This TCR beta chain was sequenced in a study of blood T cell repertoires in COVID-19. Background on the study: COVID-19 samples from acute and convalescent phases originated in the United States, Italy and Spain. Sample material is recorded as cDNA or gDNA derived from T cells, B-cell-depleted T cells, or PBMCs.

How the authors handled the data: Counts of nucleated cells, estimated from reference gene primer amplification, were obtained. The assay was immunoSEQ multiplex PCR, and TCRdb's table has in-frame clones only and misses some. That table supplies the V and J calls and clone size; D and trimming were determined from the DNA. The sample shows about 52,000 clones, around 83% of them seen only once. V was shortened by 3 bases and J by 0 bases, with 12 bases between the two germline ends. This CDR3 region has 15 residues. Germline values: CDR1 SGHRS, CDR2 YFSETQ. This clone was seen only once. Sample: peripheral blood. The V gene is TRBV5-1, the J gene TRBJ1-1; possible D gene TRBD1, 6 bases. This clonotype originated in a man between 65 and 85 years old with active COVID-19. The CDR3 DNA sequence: TGCGCCAGCAGCTCCACCGGGACACTGAACACTGAAGCTTTCTTT. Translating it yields CASSSTGTLNTEAFF.